Below, 18 T cell receptor beta chains from the same sample are listed, as sequenced in a study of cytomegalovirus exposure and HLA in healthy donors. Some clones are missing from TCRdb's copy, which holds only in-frame ones; the method was immunoSEQ multiplex PCR. The sample lists about 120,000 clones, around 89% occurring once. The sequencing input was PBMCs. The receptors here all came from a woman aged 18-29 years in good health and CMV-seropositive.

The rearrangement links TRBV13 to TRBJ2-7, with D maybe TRBD2 (6 bases). The CDR3 is 13 amino acids. Germline values: CDR1 PRHDT, CDR2 FYEKMQ (reference sequence). V lost 5 bases, J lost 6 bases, and 14 bases lay in between. The CDR3 DNA is TGTGCCAGCAGCCCTGCGGGGCCTGGCGAGCAGTACTTC. Its translation: CASSPAGPGEQYF.

This chain connects TRBV2 to TRBJ1-5, with D possibly TRBD1 on 6 matching bases. V was shortened by 6 bases and J by 2 bases, with 14 bases between the two germline ends. Germline loops: CDR1 SNHLY, CDR2 FYNNEI. CDR3 length equals 15 residues. The DNA of the CDR3 is TGTGCCAGCAGGATAGATGACAGGCGCAATCAGCCCCAGCATTTT. Protein product: CASRIDDRRNQPQHF.

J is TRBJ2-5 and V is TRBV19, with 10 bases identical to TRBD1. Germline V gives CDR1 LNHDA, CDR2 SQIVND (reference sequence). V lost 1 base to trimming and J lost 7 bases; unmatched junction nucleotides: 6. The CDR3 runs 15 residues. In nucleotides, the CDR3 is TGTGCCAGTAGTATAGGCCGACAGGGGGCAATGACCCAGTACTTC. Residues: CASSIGRQGAMTQYF.

The V and J genes are TRBV7-9 and TRBJ1-3, with a possible D match to TRBD1 (6 bases). CDR1 is SEHNR and CDR2 is FQNEAQ in the germline V gene (reference sequence). Trimming stripped 0 bases from V and 1 base from J, with 13 bases between. This CDR3 comprises 17 residues. This CDR3 is CASSLAPTGPSGNTIYF. The CDR3 nucleotides are TGTGCCAGCAGCTTAGCTCCGACAGGCCCATCTGGAAACACCATATATTTT.

The chain has TRBV6-1 and TRBJ1-4; D ambiguous. Trimming shortened V by 4 bases and J by 3 bases, and 6 bases separated the two germline ends. Looked up from germline, CDR1 is MNHNS and CDR2 is SASEGT. This CDR3 comprises 13 residues. The CDR3 sequence is CASSGRSNEKLFF. CDR3 nucleotides: TGTGCCAGCAGTGGCAGGTCTAATGAAAAACTGTTTTTT.

This clone was seen only once. The chain links TRBV6-6 to TRBJ1-3, with D tentatively TRBD1 (5 bases). The ends were cut back, 2 bases at V and 7 bases at J, with 12 bases in the middle. This CDR3 has 14 residues. Germline lookup yields CDR1 MNHNY and CDR2 SVGAGI (reference sequence). CDR3 nucleotide sequence: TGTGCCAGCAGTTACAGACGGGAGGGGAACACCATATATTTT. This encodes CASSYRREGNTIYF.

The sample holds a few counts of this clone. The V and J genes are TRBV7-3 and TRBJ2-2; TRBD2 might be the D (5 bases). The V and J ends lost 1 base and 1 base respectively, with 10 bases between them. The CDR3 has 16 residues. Germline lookup yields CDR1 SGHTA and CDR2 FQGTGA. The CDR3 reads CASSLMGGGNTGELFF. The CDR3, as DNA: TGTGCCAGCAGCTTAATGGGCGGAGGGAACACCGGGGAGCTGTTTTTT.

The chain joins TRBV7-9 to TRBJ2-2; maybe TRBD1 (7 bases). V was shortened by 2 bases and J by 2 bases, with 18 bases between the two germline ends. Germline CDR1 and CDR2: SEHNR and FQNEAQ (reference sequence). The CDR3 is made up of 18 amino acids. The CDR3 loop is CASSLNPVGGGNTGELFF. The CDR3 coding sequence is TGTGCCAGCAGCTTAAACCCCGTCGGAGGGGGCAACACCGGGGAGCTGTTTTTT.

This sequence joins TRBV5-1 and TRBJ2-1; 7 bases agree with TRBD1. Germline CDR1 SGHRS, CDR2 YFSETQ. The CDR3 consists of 15 residues. V was pared by 6 bases and J by 0 bases, with 6 bases of the junction left unmatched. The CDR3 protein is CASTPGQSSYNEQFF. DNA of the CDR3: TGCGCCAGCACCCCGGGACAGAGCTCCTACAATGAGCAGTTCTTC.

The rearrangement uses TRBV19 and TRBJ1-6; 7 bases are a match to TRBD1. With V trimmed by 3 bases and J by 5 bases, 4 bases remained unmatched. This CDR3 has 15 amino acids. The germline CDR1 and CDR2 sequences are LNHDA and SQIVND (reference sequence). For the CDR3, the DNA is TGTGCCAGTAGTATTAACAGGGGTCATAATTCACCCCTCCACTTT. Translating it yields CASSINRGHNSPLHF. Based on the CDR3 plus reference TRBV19 and TRBJ1-6, the full variable domain is DGGITQSPKYLFRKEGQNVTLSCEQNLNHDAMYWYRQDPGQGLRLIYYSQIVNDFQKGDIAEGYSVSREKKESFPLTVTSAQKNPTAFYLCASSINRGHNSPLHFGNGTRLTVT.

V is TRBV5-1 and J is TRBJ1-4; 9 bases map to TRBD1. Germline lookup yields CDR1 SGHRS and CDR2 YFSETQ. The CDR3 runs 18 residues. The trim removed 4 bases at V and 5 bases at J, leaving 15 bases unmatched. This chain's CDR3 is CASSPYGTGRISNEKLFF. Here the CDR3 DNA reads TGCGCCAGCAGCCCCTACGGGACAGGGAGGATCTCGAATGAAAAACTGTTTTTT. The full variable domain, rest sourced from reference TRBV5-1 and TRBJ1-4, is KAGVTQTPRYLIKTRGQQVTLSCSPISGHRSVSWYQQTPGQGLQFLFEYFSETQRNKGNFPGRFSGRQFSNSRSEMNVSTLELGDSALYLCASSPYGTGRISNEKLFFGSGTQLSVL.

The J gene is TRBJ2-5, the V gene TRBV18, with 11 bases identical to TRBD1. The CDR3 totals 15 residues. Germline V gene sequence: CDR1 KGHSH, CDR2 LQKENI. V shed 3 bases, J shed 6 bases, and the junction held 6 bases outside the gene matches. CDR3 DNA: TGTGCCAGCTCACCGGGACAGGGGGACCGGCAGACCCAGTACTTC. The encoded protein is CASSPGQGDRQTQYF. The full variable domain, rest sourced from reference TRBV18 and TRBJ2-5, is NAGVMQNPRHLVRRRGQEARLRCSPMKGHSHVYWYRQLPEEGLKFMVYLQKENIIDESGMPKERFSAEFPKEGPSILRIQQVVRGDSAAYFCASSPGQGDRQTQYFGPGTRLLVL.

The chain has TRBV6-6 and TRBJ2-2; D perhaps matches TRBD2 (6 bases). Germline loops: CDR1 MNHNY, CDR2 SVGAGI (reference sequence). V dropped 8 bases and J dropped 1 base, with 17 bases sitting between them. The CDR3 sequence is 16 residues long. The CDR3 DNA is TGTGCCAGCGTACCCCTTCGGCGGGAGAACACCGGGGAGCTGTTTTTT. Translation gives CASVPLRRENTGELFF.

The chain recombines TRBV15 with TRBJ1-2; TRBD1 matches at 7 bases. Trimming took 2 bases from V and 4 from J; bases not matched to a gene: 10. Germline V lookup: CDR1 LNHNV, CDR2 YYDKDF (reference sequence). CDR3 length equals 16 residues. The CDR3 loop is CATSRNIRGSAYGYTF. The CDR3 region has the DNA TGTGCCACCAGCAGAAATATCAGGGGGTCCGCCTATGGCTACACCTTC.

The gene calls are TRBV4-1 and TRBJ2-3; D is perhaps TRBD2 (7 bases). Looked up from germline, CDR1 is MGHRA and CDR2 is YSYEKL. The CDR3 runs 10 residues. This chain's CDR3 is CAPGGRAQYF. The CDR3, as DNA: TGCGCTCCGGGGGGCCGGGCGCAGTATTTT.

This rearrangement joins TRBV2 to TRBJ1-6; no definite D call. CDR3 length: 11 residues. The germline V gene encodes CDR1 SNHLY and CDR2 FYNNEI. The V gene lost 3 bases and the J gene lost 10 bases, with 4 bases spanning the gap. The CDR3 region is CASSEESPLHF. CDR3 nucleotide sequence: TGTGCCAGCAGTGAGGAGTCACCCCTCCACTTT.

This chain joins TRBV30 and TRBJ2-3; D might be TRBD2 (6 bases). Germline loops: CDR1 GTSNPN, CDR2 SVGIG (reference sequence). This CDR3 spans 17 amino acids. V was clipped by 2 bases and J by 0 bases, with 18 bases between them. CDR3 region: CAWSLPQRRGSTDTQYF. CDR3 coding DNA: TGTGCCTGGAGTCTCCCCCAGCGGAGGGGTAGCACAGATACGCAGTATTTT.

Details on this clone: This sample also contains other DNA sequences that code for the same CDR3. The rearrangement joins TRBV4-1 to TRBJ1-2; D may be TRBD1 (5 bases). The V end was cut by 0 bases, the J end by 2 bases, with 7 bases between. CDR3 length: 14 amino acids. Germline V gene sequence: CDR1 MGHRA, CDR2 YSYEKL. CDR3 loop: CASSQERQNYGYTF. CDR3 DNA: TGCGCCAGCAGCCAAGAAAGACAGAACTATGGCTACACCTTC.